This entry lists 17 T cell receptor beta chains sequenced from one sample in a study of cytotoxic CD8 clonotypes in ibrutinib-treated CLL. Generated by immunoSEQ multiplex PCR, the TCRdb table keeps only in-frame clones and is missing some. The repertoire includes 130,000 to 150,000 clones, 79% of them detected once, and roughly 13% sits in the top ten. The sequencing used PBMCs, collected after 12 months of ibrutinib treatment. All receptors come from a human donor with chronic lymphocytic leukemia.

The gene calls are TRBV7-2 and TRBJ2-3, with unresolved D. Germline CDR1 SGHTA, CDR2 FQGNSA. This CDR3 is built from 16 residues. Trimming pared 2 bases from V and 6 bases from J, leaving 18 bases between. The CDR3 DNA sequence: TGTGCCAGCAGCTTATTTTCCGGACGCCCTCCGGATACGCAGTATTTT. This codes for CASSLFSGRPPDTQYF.

The CDR3 spells CASSPRRQGLYGYTF. The DNA of the CDR3 is TGCGCCAGCAGCCCCCGGCGGCAGGGCTTATATGGCTACACCTTC. This chain connects TRBV4-3 to TRBJ1-2; maybe TRBD1 (5 bases). Germline V gives CDR1 LGHNA, CDR2 YSLEER. The CDR3 length is 15 residues. V gave up 4 bases and J gave up 5 bases, with 17 bases separating them.

V gene TRBV5-4 combines with J gene TRBJ2-3, with TRBD2 matching over 9 bases. Trimming cost V 4 bases and J 0 bases; bases outside gene matches: 6. Germline V lookup: CDR1 SGHNT, CDR2 YYREEE (reference sequence). The length of the CDR3 is 16 residues. The CDR3 DNA reads as TGTGCCAGCAGCCTATTTGGACTAGCGAGCACAGATACGCAGTATTTT. This sequence encodes CASSLFGLASTDTQYF.

This clone showed up just once. This rearrangement joins TRBV5-6 to TRBJ2-6; D unclear. Between the trimmed V and J ends, which lost 4 bases and 6 bases, there was a span of 5 bases. This CDR3 has 12 residues. Germline V CDR1 and CDR2: SGHDT, YYEEEE. CDR3 sequence: CASSPLANVLTF. The DNA for the CDR3 is TGTGCCAGCAGCCCTTTGGCCAACGTCCTGACTTTC. The full variable domain, completed using reference TRBV5-6 and TRBJ2-6, is DAGVTQSPTHLIKTRGQQVTLRCSPKSGHDTVSWYQQALGQGPQFIFQYYEEEERQRGNFPDRFSGHQFPNYSSELNVNALLLGDSALYLCASSPLANVLTFGAGSRLTVL.

The chain carries TRBV4-1 and TRBJ1-4; 7 nucleotides line up with TRBD1. Germline V gene data show CDR1 as MGHRA and CDR2 as YSYEKL. CDR3 length: 19 residues. V shed 0 bases and J 4 bases; nucleotides not matched to a gene: 14. The CDR3, as DNA: TGCGCCAGCAGCCAAGATCTTGTCTCCAGGGGGTGGGGTAATGAAAAACTGTTTTTT. Translation: CASSQDLVSRGWGNEKLFF.

The chain carries TRBV27 and TRBJ2-3; 10 nucleotides line up with TRBD2. The CDR3 has 16 amino acids. V shed 2 bases and J 5 bases; nucleotides not matched to a gene: 7. Germline CDR1 is MNHEY and CDR2 is SMNVEV (reference sequence). This CDR3 reads CASSLGRLAGVDTQYF. The CDR3 DNA reads TGTGCCAGCAGTTTAGGTCGCCTAGCGGGAGTAGATACGCAGTATTTT.

The chain is built from TRBV18 and TRBJ2-5; TRBD1 matches at 12 bases. Germline-derived CDR1 and CDR2 are KGHSH and LQKENI. Losses at the gene ends were 2 bases for V and 7 bases for J; bases not matched to a gene: 5. The CDR3 sequence is 15 residues long. The CDR3 DNA sequence: TGTGCCAGCTCACCAGGGACAGGGGGCTGGGTGACCCAGTACTTC. This codes for CASSPGTGGWVTQYF. Full variable domain (rest looked up from reference TRBV18 and TRBJ2-5): NAGVMQNPRHLVRRRGQEARLRCSPMKGHSHVYWYRQLPEEGLKFMVYLQKENIIDESGMPKERFSAEFPKEGPSILRIQQVVRGDSAAYFCASSPGTGGWVTQYFGPGTRLLVL.

The chain recombines TRBV9 with TRBJ2-1, with 15 bases identical to TRBD2. Germline V gene sequence: CDR1 SGDLS, CDR2 YYNGEE. V shed 0 bases and J 7 bases; nucleotides not matched to a gene: 11. The CDR3 covers 19 residues. The CDR3 region is CASSVGTSGRAGVRNEQFF. CDR3 nucleotide sequence: TGTGCCAGCAGCGTAGGGACTAGCGGGAGGGCCGGGGTTCGGAATGAGCAGTTCTTC.

CDR3 region: CASSAGGIMDQPQHF. CDR3 in DNA: TGTGCCAGCAGTGCGGGGGGCATTATGGATCAGCCCCAGCATTTT. The chain combines TRBV6-1 with TRBJ1-5, with D possibly being TRBD1 (6 bases). From germline, CDR1 is MNHNS and CDR2 SASEGT. With 4 bases removed from V and 5 bases from J, the gap between germline ends came to 15 bases. This CDR3 has 15 amino acids.

The rearrangement joins TRBV5-4 to TRBJ2-1; TRBD2 might be the D (5 bases). Trimming shortened V by 5 bases and J by 5 bases, and 17 bases separated the two germline ends. Germline CDR1 reads SGHNT; CDR2 reads YYREEE (reference sequence). The CDR3 runs to 15 residues. CDR3 residues: CASSLPTSRHNEQFF. In nucleotides, the CDR3 is TGTGCCAGCAGTTTACCAACTAGTAGGCACAATGAGCAGTTCTTC.

This clone was seen more than once but under ten times. V gene TRBV2 combines with J gene TRBJ1-1; D is perhaps TRBD1 (6 bases). The CDR3 totals 16 residues. Trimming removed 6 bases from V and 1 base from J, with 18 bases in between. The germline CDR1 and CDR2 sequences are SNHLY and FYNNEI. Here the CDR3 DNA reads TGTGCCAGCAGCGGGGATCCTCAGACAGGGAACACTGAAGCTTTCTTT. Translation gives CASSGDPQTGNTEAFF.

V gene TRBV9 combines with J gene TRBJ2-7, with D possibly called TRBD1 or TRBD2 (6 bases each). In germline, CDR1 is SGDLS, CDR2 YYNGEE. This CDR3 comprises 16 residues. Trimming took off 3 bases at V and 7 bases at J, with 23 bases between the two ends. The CDR3 DNA is TGTGCCAGCAGCGCAACTCCCGGCCAGGGGAGGTGGGAGCAGTACTTC. It is translated as CASSATPGQGRWEQYF.

The chain combines TRBV29-1 with TRBJ1-2; 7 positions match TRBD1. V lost 4 bases, J lost 7 bases, and 6 bases stayed unmatched. Germline assignment: CDR1 SQVTM and CDR2 ANQGSEA. The CDR3 consists of 12 residues. CDR3 in amino acids: CSVGDRDPGYTF. The CDR3, as DNA: TGCAGCGTTGGAGACAGGGATCCTGGCTACACCTTC.

This clone has only one observation. The chain has TRBV30 and TRBJ2-1, with D unclear. Germline CDR1 GTSNPN, CDR2 SVGIG (reference sequence). V gave up 2 bases and J gave up 10 bases, with 9 bases separating them. The length of the CDR3 is 11 residues. CDR3 sequence reads: CAWSHFLEQFF. CDR3 DNA: TGTGCCTGGAGTCACTTCCTGGAGCAGTTCTTC.

The V and J genes are TRBV9 and TRBJ2-1; 9 bases are a match to TRBD2. J was trimmed by 8 bases and V by 0 bases; bases with no gene match: 15. Germline CDR1 is SGDLS and CDR2 is YYNGEE. CDR3 length: 18 amino acids. The CDR3 reads CASSVDLAGPGSDYEQFF. CDR3 in DNA: TGTGCCAGCAGCGTAGATCTAGCGGGGCCCGGAAGCGATTATGAGCAGTTCTTC.

This clone was seen more than once but under ten times. The chain has TRBV2 and TRBJ2-2; possible D gene TRBD1, 6 bases. Germline loops: CDR1 SNHLY, CDR2 FYNNEI. The CDR3 sequence is 13 residues long. Trimming stripped 4 bases from V and 5 bases from J, with 8 bases between. The CDR3 DNA reads TGTGCCAGCAGTGCCCAGGGGACCGGGGAGCTGTTTTTT. Its translation: CASSAQGTGELFF.

The rearrangement uses TRBV6-5 and TRBJ2-1; D is uncertain. V lost 2 bases and J lost 6, with 2 bases in between. This CDR3 has 11 residues. Germline CDR1 and CDR2: MNHEY and SVGAGI. CDR3 in DNA: TGTGCCAGCAGTTACAGCAATGAGCAGTTCTTC. Its protein product is CASSYSNEQFF.